The next 22 T cell receptor beta chains were all read from a single sample in a study of cytomegalovirus exposure and HLA in healthy donors. The primer mix had 60 Vbeta and 13 Jbeta primers. Profiling relied on immunoSEQ multiplex PCR, and the TCRdb table lists in-frame clones only, not all of them. The sample lists 130,000 or so clones; roughly 88% were seen once. Material: PBMCs. The source is a woman in her 40s in good health and CMV-seronegative.

Comments on this clone: A read error may produce the germline difference seen at one junction end. The chain couples TRBV7-9 to TRBJ2-3; 7 bases are shared with TRBD1. Germline CDR1 SEHNR, CDR2 FQNEAQ (reference sequence). The length of the CDR3 is 13 residues. DNA for the CDR3: TGTTCCAGCAGCTTGACAGGGATTGATACGCAGTATTTT. It encodes CSSSLTGIDTQYF.

This chain joins TRBV6-6 and TRBJ1-6; 7 bases are a match to TRBD1. The CDR3 consists of 14 residues. V gave up 7 bases and J gave up 10 bases; unmatched junction bases: 10. Germline V gives CDR1 MNHNY, CDR2 SVGAGI (reference sequence). The CDR3 nucleotides are TGTGCCAGCACCCCCGACAGGGTTGGGTCACCCCTCCACTTT. Amino acid sequence: CASTPDRVGSPLHF.

This rearrangement joins TRBV6-4 to TRBJ2-3; 13 nucleotides align to TRBD2. Germline CDR1 is MRHNA and CDR2 is SNTAGT. Trimming removed 6 bases from V and 4 bases from J; junction bases left unmatched: 4. The CDR3 extends over 15 amino acids. Here the CDR3 DNA reads TGTGCCAGCAGCCAACTAGCGGGAGGGCCAGATACGCAGTATTTT. The encoded protein is CASSQLAGGPDTQYF.

The CDR3 here is CASSLRREGNEQFF. CDR3 DNA sequence: TGTGCCAGCAGCTTACGGCGGGAGGGCAATGAGCAGTTCTTC. The chain is built from TRBV7-9 and TRBJ2-1; TRBD2 matches at 9 bases. After removal of 2 bases from V and 6 bases from J, the junction contained 2 bases not matched to a gene. The CDR3 runs to 14 residues. From germline, CDR1 is SEHNR and CDR2 FQNEAQ (reference sequence).

The J gene is TRBJ2-3, the V gene TRBV19, with D possibly being TRBD2 (5 bases). V lost 3 bases to trimming and J lost 0 bases, with 13 bases between them. Germline CDR1 LNHDA, CDR2 SQIVND (reference sequence). The CDR3 spans 16 residues. The CDR3 DNA reads TGTGCCAGTAGTATGAGACGGCGGACTAGCACAGATACGCAGTATTTT. Protein sequence: CASSMRRRTSTDTQYF.

This clone occurred once. The chain recombines TRBV13 with TRBJ2-7; D perhaps matches TRBD1 (6 bases). From germline, CDR1 is PRHDT and CDR2 FYEKMQ (reference sequence). Trimming removed 0 bases from V and 4 bases from J, with 16 bases in between. The CDR3 extends over 16 amino acids. The CDR3 is CASSLGTGTWGYEQYF. The CDR3 coding sequence is TGTGCCAGCAGCTTAGGAACAGGGACCTGGGGATACGAGCAGTACTTC. Combining the CDR3 with reference TRBV13 and TRBJ2-7 gives the whole variable domain AAGVIQSPRHLIKEKRETATLKCYPIPRHDTVYWYQQGPGQDPQFLISFYEKMQSDKGSIPDRFSAQQFSDYHSELNMSSLELGDSALYFCASSLGTGTWGYEQYFGPGTRLTVT.

This chain joins TRBV7-9 and TRBJ2-7, with D perhaps TRBD2 (6 bases). The V end was cut by 2 bases, the J end by 5 bases, with 19 bases between. The CDR3 sequence is 16 residues long. Germline V lookup: CDR1 SEHNR, CDR2 FQNEAQ (reference sequence). DNA of the CDR3: TGTGCCAGCAGCTTATTTGGGCGAGGGAGGACAAACGAGCAGTACTTC. Translating gives CASSLFGRGRTNEQYF.

Remarks on this clone: The junction and the germline gene differ at one end; a read error may be behind it. V and J are TRBV7-9 and TRBJ1-2, with 7 bases lining up with TRBD1. In germline, CDR1 is SEHNR, CDR2 FQNEAQ (reference sequence). CDR3 length: 15 amino acids. CDR3 region: CSSSGPTYRGYGYTF. The CDR3, as DNA: TGTTCCAGCAGCGGCCCCACATACAGGGGATATGGCTACACCTTC.

This clone was seen only once. The V gene is TRBV6-5, the J gene TRBJ2-4; maybe TRBD1 (7 bases). The germline V gene has CDR1 MNHEY and CDR2 SVGAGI. With 6 bases removed from V and 6 bases from J, the gap between germline ends came to 18 bases. The CDR3 has 15 residues. The CDR3 spells CASSSQGGLANIQYF. CDR3 bases: TGTGCCAGCAGCTCTCAGGGGGGTTTGGCAAACATTCAGTACTTC.

The sample holds one count of this clone. This sample also contains other DNA sequences that code for the same CDR3. The V gene is TRBV6-1, the J gene TRBJ1-5, with 11 bases matching TRBD1. From germline, CDR1 is MNHNS and CDR2 SASEGT. This CDR3 comprises 18 residues. V lost 4 bases, J lost 5 bases, and 13 bases stayed unmatched. This chain's CDR3 is CASSGTIYRDRGDQPQHF. DNA of the CDR3: TGTGCCAGCAGTGGGACGATATACCGGGACAGGGGGGATCAGCCCCAGCATTTT.

In regard to this clone: At one boundary the junction diverges from the germline segment, which might be a read error. The V call is TRBV13, the J call TRBJ2-7; 10 nucleotides agree with TRBD2. In germline, CDR1 is PRHDT, CDR2 FYEKMQ (reference sequence). The CDR3 extends over 15 amino acids. The DNA for the CDR3 is TGTGCCAGCAGTCCCCTAGCGGGGGCTACCTACGAGCAATACTTC. Its translation is CASSPLAGATYEQYF.

The gene calls are TRBV18 and TRBJ2-6; D uncertain. Germline V CDR1 and CDR2: KGHSH, LQKENI. This CDR3 contains 17 residues. The V gene lost 4 bases and the J gene lost 0 bases, with 13 bases spanning the gap. CDR3 bases: TGTGCCAGCTCACGAGGTAACATTGGCTCTGGGGCCAACGTCCTGACTTTC. It translates to CASSRGNIGSGANVLTF.

The J gene is TRBJ1-6, the V gene TRBV5-1, with TRBD1 matching over 9 bases. The CDR3 spans 14 residues. Unmatched junction bases numbered 6, after V lost 4 bases and J lost 10 bases. In germline, CDR1 is SGHRS, CDR2 YFSETQ. The CDR3 DNA sequence: TGCGCCAGCAGCGGGGGACAGGGACGATCACCCCTCCACTTT. Its translation: CASSGGQGRSPLHF.

This sequence joins TRBV6-1 and TRBJ1-3; 9 bases match TRBD1. V was clipped by 6 bases and J by 5 bases; unmatched bases: 8. Germline V lookup: CDR1 MNHNS, CDR2 SASEGT. This CDR3 has 15 residues. CDR3 residues: CASRPGGQGRNTIYF. As DNA, the CDR3 is TGTGCCAGCAGACCAGGCGGACAGGGGAGAAACACCATATATTTT.

The chain joins TRBV7-2 to TRBJ2-2; D uncertain. The CDR3 has 14 amino acids. V was clipped by 4 bases and J by 7 bases, with 13 bases between them. Per the germline V gene, CDR1 is SGHTA and CDR2 is FQGNSA. CDR3 nucleotide sequence: TGTGCCAGCAGCTCCGTACCAGGCGTCGGGGAGCTGTTTTTT. Its protein is CASSSVPGVGELFF.

The J gene is TRBJ1-3, the V gene TRBV30; D might be TRBD1 (6 bases). The CDR3 extends over 13 amino acids. Germline V gene lookup returns CDR1 GTSNPN and CDR2 SVGIG (reference sequence). For the CDR3, the DNA is TGTGCTGTACAGGGAAAGGCTGGAAACACCATATATTTT. This sequence encodes CAVQGKAGNTIYF.

This clone was detected only once. As the CDR3 is not closed by the conserved phenylalanine or tryptophan, this likely results from a read error. The rearrangement links TRBV7-9 to TRBJ1-1; D perhaps matches TRBD1 (6 bases). This CDR3 is 18 amino acids long. Germline CDR1 and CDR2: SEHNR and FQNEAQ (reference sequence). V was cut by 5 bases and J by 1 base, with 23 bases left in between. The CDR3 loop is CASSALRGQGLSNTEAFL. DNA of the CDR3: TGTGCCAGCAGCGCGTTGAGAGGGCAGGGGCTTTCGAACACTGAAGCTTTCCTT.

The V gene is TRBV18, the J gene TRBJ1-2; D remains unclear. Germline lookup yields CDR1 KGHSH and CDR2 LQKENI. The CDR3 consists of 16 residues. Trimming removed 2 bases at V and 4 bases at J, with 17 bases between. CDR3 amino acids: CASSPSAQASGYGYTF. The CDR3, as DNA: TGTGCCAGCTCACCATCGGCCCAGGCCAGCGGCTATGGCTACACCTTC.

The chain uses TRBV5-1 and TRBJ1-1, with D possibly being TRBD1 (5 bases). Germline CDR1 is SGHRS and CDR2 is YFSETQ. Between the trimmed V and J ends, which lost 6 bases and 5 bases, there was a span of 17 bases. The CDR3 length is 14 residues. CDR3 nucleotide sequence: TGCGCCAGCACCCCGTGGCAGGGAAGAACTGAAGCTTTCTTT. Translating gives CASTPWQGRTEAFF.

The J gene is TRBJ2-7, the V gene TRBV4-3; D is possibly TRBD1 (5 bases). This CDR3 contains 14 residues. V was shortened by 2 bases and J by 5 bases, with 13 bases between the two germline ends. Germline lookup yields CDR1 LGHNA and CDR2 YSLEER. CDR3 loop: CASSQRRASNEQYF. The DNA for the CDR3 is TGCGCCAGCAGCCAACGCAGGGCCTCTAACGAGCAGTACTTC.

V and J are TRBV2 and TRBJ2-7; D not certain. The germline V and J ends were trimmed by 3 bases and 1 base, with 4 bases remaining between them. The CDR3 length is 12 residues. Germline CDR1 SNHLY, CDR2 FYNNEI. CDR3 nucleotides: TGTGCCAGCAGTGAGTCTTCCTACGAGCAGTACTTC. Translation: CASSESSYEQYF.

The V and J genes are TRBV27 and TRBJ2-7; 12 bases are shared with TRBD2. V trimming: 3 bases; J trimming: 6 bases; junction bases outside the gene matches: 3. This CDR3 has 14 residues. Germline V lookup: CDR1 MNHEY, CDR2 SMNVEV (reference sequence). The CDR3 here is CASSFLAGGGEQYF. Here the CDR3 DNA reads TGTGCCAGCAGTTTTCTAGCGGGAGGGGGCGAGCAGTACTTC.